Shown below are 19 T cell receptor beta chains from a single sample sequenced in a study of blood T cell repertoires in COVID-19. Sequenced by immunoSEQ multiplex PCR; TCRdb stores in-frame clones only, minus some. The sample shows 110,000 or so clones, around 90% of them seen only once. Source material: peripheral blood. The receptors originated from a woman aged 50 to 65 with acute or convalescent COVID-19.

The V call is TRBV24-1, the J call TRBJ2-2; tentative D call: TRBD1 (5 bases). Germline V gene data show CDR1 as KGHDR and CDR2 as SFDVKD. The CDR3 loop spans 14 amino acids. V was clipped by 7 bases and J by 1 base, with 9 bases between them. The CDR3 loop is CATRETGNTGELFF. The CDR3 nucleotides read TGTGCCACCAGAGAAACAGGGAACACCGGGGAGCTGTTTTTT.

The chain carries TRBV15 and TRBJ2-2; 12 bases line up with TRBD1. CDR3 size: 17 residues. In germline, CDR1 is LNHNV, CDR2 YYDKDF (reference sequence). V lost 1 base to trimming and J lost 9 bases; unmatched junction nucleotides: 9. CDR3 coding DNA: TGTGCCACCAGCAGAGGGGGGACAGGGGGCCCCACTAGGGAGCTGTTTTTT. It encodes CATSRGGTGGPTRELFF.

CDR3 protein: CASRGTDREAEAFF. The CDR3 DNA follows: TGTGCCAGCAGAGGAACGGACAGGGAGGCTGAAGCTTTCTTT. The chain has TRBV27 and TRBJ1-1; 8 bases map to TRBD1. Germline CDR1 is MNHEY and CDR2 is SMNVEV (reference sequence). Trimming removed 6 bases from V and 6 bases from J; junction bases left unmatched: 9. The CDR3 runs to 14 residues.

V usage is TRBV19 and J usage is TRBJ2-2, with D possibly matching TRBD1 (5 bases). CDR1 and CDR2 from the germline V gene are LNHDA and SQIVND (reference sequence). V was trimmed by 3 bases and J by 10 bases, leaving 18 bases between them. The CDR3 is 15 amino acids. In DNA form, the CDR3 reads TGTGCCAGTAGTATGGGGTGGGGCGGAGTAGTGGAGCTGTTTTTT. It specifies CASSMGWGGVVELFF.

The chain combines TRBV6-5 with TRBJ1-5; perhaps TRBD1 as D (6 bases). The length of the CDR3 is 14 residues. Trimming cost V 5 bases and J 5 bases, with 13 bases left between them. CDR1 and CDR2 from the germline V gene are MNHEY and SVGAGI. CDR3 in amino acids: CASSTTGMDQPQHF. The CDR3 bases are TGTGCCAGCAGTACAACAGGGATGGATCAGCCCCAGCATTTT.

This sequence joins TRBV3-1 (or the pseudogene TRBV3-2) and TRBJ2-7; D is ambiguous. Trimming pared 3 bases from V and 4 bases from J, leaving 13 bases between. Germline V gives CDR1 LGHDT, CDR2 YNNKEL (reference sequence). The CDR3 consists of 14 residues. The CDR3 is CASSHLNPSYEQYF. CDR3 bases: TGTGCCAGCAGCCATTTAAACCCCAGTTACGAGCAGTACTTC.

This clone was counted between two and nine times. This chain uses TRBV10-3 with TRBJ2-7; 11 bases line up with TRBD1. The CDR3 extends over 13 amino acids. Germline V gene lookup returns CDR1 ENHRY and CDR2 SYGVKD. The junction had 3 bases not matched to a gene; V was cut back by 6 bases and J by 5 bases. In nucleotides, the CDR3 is TGTGCCATCAGCCGGGACAGGGGGAACGAGCAGTACTTC. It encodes CAISRDRGNEQYF.

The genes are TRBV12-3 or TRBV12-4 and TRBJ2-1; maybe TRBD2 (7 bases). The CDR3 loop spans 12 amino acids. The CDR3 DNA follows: TGTGCTGTGGGGGGAGGGGGCAATGAGCAGTTCTTC. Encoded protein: CAVGGGGNEQFF.

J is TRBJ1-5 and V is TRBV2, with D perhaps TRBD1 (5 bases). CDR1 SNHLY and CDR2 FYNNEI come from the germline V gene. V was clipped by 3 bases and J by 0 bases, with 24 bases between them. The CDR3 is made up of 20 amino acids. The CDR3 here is CASSDNVRDDSSGSNQPQHF. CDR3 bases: TGTGCCAGCAGTGATAATGTTAGAGATGACAGTTCTGGTAGCAATCAGCCCCAGCATTTT.

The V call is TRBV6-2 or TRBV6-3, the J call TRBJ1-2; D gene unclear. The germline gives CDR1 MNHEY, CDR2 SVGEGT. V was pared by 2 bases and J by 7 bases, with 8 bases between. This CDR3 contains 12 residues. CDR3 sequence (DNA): TGTGCCAGCAGTTACGTTCTAACTGGCTACACCTTC. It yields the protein CASSYVLTGYTF.

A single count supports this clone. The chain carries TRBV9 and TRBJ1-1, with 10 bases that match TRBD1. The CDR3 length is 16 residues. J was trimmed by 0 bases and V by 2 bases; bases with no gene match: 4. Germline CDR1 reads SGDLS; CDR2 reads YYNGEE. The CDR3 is CASSVGTGALNTEAFF. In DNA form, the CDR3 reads TGTGCCAGCAGCGTGGGGACAGGGGCCTTGAACACTGAAGCTTTCTTT.

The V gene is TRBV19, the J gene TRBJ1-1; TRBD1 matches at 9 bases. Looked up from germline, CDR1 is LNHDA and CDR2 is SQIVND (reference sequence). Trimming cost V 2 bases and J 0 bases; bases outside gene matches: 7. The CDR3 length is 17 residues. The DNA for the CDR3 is TGTGCCAGTAGTATATGGAGACAGGGGGAGGTGAACACTGAAGCTTTCTTT. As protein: CASSIWRQGEVNTEAFF.

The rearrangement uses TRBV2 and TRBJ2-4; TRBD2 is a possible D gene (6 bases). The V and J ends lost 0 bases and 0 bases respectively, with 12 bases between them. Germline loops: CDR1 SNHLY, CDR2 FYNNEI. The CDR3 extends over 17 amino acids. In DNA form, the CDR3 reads TGTGCCAGCAGTGAAGCCGGAGGGTCCCTAGCCAAAAACATTCAGTACTTC. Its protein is CASSEAGGSLAKNIQYF.

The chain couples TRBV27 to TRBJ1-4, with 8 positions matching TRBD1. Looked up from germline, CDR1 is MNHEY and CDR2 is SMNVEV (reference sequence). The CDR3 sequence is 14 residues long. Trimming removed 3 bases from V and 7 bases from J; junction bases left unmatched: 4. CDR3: CASSLTDRGEKLFF. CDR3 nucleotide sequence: TGTGCCAGCAGTTTGACTGACAGGGGTGAAAAACTGTTTTTT.

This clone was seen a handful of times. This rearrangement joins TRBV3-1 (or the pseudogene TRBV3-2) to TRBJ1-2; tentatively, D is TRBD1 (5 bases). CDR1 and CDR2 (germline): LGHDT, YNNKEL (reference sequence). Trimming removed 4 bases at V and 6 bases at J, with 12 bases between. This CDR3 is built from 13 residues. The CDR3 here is CASSPDPRDGYTF. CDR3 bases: TGTGCCAGCAGCCCCGATCCCAGGGATGGCTACACCTTC.

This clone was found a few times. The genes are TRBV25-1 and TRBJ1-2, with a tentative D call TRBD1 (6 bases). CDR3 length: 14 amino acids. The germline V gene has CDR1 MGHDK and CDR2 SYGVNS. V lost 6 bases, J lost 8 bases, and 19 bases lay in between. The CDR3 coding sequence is TGTGCCAGCAGCCCCGCGGGGGGGGCCTTGGGCTACACCTTC. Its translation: CASSPAGGALGYTF.

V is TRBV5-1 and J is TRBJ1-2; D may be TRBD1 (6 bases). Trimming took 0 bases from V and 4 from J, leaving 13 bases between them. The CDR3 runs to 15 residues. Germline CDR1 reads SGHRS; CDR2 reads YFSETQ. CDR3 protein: CASSLADSLLYGYTF. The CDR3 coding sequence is TGCGCCAGCAGCTTGGCGGACAGCCTCCTCTATGGCTACACCTTC.

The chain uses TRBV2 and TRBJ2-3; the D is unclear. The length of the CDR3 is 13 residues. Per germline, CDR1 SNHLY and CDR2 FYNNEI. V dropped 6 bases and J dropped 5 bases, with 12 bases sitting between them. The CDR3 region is CASRSRLLDTQYF. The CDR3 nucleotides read TGTGCCAGCAGGTCCCGACTGTTAGATACGCAGTATTTT.

CDR3 nucleotides: TGTGCCAGCAGCTTATCCGGCGGCGAGCAGTTCTTC. It codes for CASSLSGGEQFF. The gene calls are TRBV7-3 and TRBJ2-1; D unresolved. Trimming shortened V by 2 bases and J by 10 bases, and 9 bases separated the two germline ends. Germline loops: CDR1 SGHTA, CDR2 FQGTGA. The CDR3 has 12 residues.